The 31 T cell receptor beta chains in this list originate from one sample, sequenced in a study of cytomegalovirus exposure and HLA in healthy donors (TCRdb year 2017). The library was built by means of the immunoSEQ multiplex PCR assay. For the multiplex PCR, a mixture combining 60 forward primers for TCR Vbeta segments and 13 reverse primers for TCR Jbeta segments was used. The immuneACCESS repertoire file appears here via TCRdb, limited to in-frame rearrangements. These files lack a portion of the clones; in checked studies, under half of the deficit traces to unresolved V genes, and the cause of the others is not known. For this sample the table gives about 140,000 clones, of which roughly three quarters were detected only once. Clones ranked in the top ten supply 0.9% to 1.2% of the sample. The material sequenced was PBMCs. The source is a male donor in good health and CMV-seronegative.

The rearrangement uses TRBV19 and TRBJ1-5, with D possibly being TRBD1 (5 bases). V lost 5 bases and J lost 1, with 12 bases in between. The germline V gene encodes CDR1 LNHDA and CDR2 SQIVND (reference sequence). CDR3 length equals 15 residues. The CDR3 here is CASSSGGRSNQPQHF. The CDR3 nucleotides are TGTGCCAGTAGTTCCGGGGGGAGGAGCAATCAGCCCCAGCATTTT.

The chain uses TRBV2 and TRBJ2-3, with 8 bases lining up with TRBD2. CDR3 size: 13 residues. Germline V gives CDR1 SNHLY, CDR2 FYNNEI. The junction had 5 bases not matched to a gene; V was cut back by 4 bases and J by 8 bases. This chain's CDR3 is CASSARAGGTQYF. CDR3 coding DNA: TGTGCCAGCAGTGCAAGGGCGGGAGGTACGCAGTATTTT. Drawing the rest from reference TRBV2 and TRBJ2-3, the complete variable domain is EPEVTQTPSHQVTQMGQEVILRCVPISNHLYFYWYRQILGQKVEFLVSFYNNEISEKSEIFDDQFSVERPDGSNFTLKIRSTKLEDSAMYFCASSARAGGTQYFGPGTRLTVL.

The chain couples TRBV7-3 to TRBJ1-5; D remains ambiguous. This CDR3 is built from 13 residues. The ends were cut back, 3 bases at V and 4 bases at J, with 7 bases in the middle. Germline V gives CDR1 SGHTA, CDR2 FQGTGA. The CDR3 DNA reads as TGTGCCAGCAGCTTTAACCAGAATCAGCCCCAGCATTTT. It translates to CASSFNQNQPQHF.

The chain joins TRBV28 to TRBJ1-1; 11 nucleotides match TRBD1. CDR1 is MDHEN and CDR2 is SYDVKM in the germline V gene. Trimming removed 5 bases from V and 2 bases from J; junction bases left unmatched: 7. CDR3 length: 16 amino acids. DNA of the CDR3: TGTGCCAGCAGTCGGGACAGGGGGGGAATTAACACTGAAGCTTTCTTT. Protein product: CASSRDRGGINTEAFF.

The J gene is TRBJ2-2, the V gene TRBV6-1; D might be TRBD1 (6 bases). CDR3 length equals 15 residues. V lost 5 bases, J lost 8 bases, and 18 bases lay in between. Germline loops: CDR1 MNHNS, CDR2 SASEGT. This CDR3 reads CASSTGQLPLGELFF. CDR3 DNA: TGTGCCAGCAGTACGGGACAACTGCCGTTGGGGGAGCTGTTTTTT.

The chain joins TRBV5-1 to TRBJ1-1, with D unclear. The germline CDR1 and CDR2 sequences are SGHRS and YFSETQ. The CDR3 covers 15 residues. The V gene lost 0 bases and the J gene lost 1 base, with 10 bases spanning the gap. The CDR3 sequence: CASSLVRETNTEAFF. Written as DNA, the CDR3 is TGCGCCAGCAGCTTGGTTCGGGAAACGAACACTGAAGCTTTCTTT.

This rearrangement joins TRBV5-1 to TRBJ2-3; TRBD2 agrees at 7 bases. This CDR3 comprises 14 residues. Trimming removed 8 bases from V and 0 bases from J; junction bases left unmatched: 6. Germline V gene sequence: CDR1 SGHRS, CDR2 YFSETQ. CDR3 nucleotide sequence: TGCGCCAGTGTTCGCGGGGGTAGCACAGATACGCAGTATTTT. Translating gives CASVRGGSTDTQYF.

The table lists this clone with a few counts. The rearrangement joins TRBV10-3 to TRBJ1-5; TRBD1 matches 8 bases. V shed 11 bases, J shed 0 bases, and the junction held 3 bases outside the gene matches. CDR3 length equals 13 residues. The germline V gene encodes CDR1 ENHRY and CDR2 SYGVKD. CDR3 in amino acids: CAAQGDSNQPQHF. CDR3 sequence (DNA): TGTGCCGCACAGGGGGATAGCAATCAGCCCCAGCATTTT.

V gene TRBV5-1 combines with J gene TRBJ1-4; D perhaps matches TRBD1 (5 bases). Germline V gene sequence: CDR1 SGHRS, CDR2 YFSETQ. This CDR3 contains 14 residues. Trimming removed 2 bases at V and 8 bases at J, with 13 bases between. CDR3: CASSLGQEGEKLFF. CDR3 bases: TGCGCCAGCAGCTTAGGGCAGGAGGGGGAAAAACTGTTTTTT.

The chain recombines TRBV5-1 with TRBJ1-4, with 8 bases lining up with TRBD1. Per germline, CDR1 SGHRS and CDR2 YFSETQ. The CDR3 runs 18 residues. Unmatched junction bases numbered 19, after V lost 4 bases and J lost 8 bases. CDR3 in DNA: TGCGCCAGCAGCCCCCAACGGGGCAGGGGGCAAGTGAAGGAAAAACTGTTTTTT. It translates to CASSPQRGRGQVKEKLFF.

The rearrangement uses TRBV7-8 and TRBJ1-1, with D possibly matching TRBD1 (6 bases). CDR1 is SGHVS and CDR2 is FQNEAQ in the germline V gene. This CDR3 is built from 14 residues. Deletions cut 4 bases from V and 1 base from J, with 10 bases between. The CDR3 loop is CASSWGHQNTEAFF. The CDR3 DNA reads TGTGCCAGCAGCTGGGGACACCAGAACACTGAAGCTTTCTTT.

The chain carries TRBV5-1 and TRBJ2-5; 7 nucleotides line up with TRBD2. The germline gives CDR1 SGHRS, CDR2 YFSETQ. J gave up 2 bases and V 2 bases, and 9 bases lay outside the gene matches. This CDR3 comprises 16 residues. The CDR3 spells CASSFPRAGVQETQYF. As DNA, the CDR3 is TGCGCCAGCAGCTTTCCTCGGGCGGGGGTTCAAGAGACCCAGTACTTC.

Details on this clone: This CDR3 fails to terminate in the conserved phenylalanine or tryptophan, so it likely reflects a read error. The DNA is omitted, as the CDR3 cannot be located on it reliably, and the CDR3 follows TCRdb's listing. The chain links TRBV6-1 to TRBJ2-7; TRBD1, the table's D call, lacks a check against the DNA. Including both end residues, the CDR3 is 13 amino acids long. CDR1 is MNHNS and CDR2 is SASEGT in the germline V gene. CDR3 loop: CASSEAGRDRLGL.

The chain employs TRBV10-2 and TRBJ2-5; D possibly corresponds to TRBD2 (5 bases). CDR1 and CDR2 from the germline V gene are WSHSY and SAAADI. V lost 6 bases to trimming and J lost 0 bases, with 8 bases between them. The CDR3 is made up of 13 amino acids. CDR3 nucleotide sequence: TGCGCCAGCAGGAGAGGGTACCAAGAGACCCAGTACTTC. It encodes CASRRGYQETQYF.

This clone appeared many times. The CDR3 DNA is TGCGCCAGCAGCTTGGGAACGCCGAGCTCCTACAATGAGCAGTTCTTC. This sequence encodes CASSLGTPSSYNEQFF. V is TRBV5-1 and J is TRBJ2-1, with D hard to call. The germline V and J ends were trimmed by 0 bases and 0 bases, with 10 bases remaining between them. Germline CDR1 and CDR2: SGHRS and YFSETQ. This CDR3 is 16 amino acids long.

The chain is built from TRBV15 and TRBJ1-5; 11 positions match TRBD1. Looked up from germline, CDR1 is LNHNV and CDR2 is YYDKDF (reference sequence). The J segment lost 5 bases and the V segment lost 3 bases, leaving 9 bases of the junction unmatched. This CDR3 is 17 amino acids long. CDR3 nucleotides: TGTGCCACCAGCAGTCTGGGGACAGGGGGGGACCATCAGCCCCAGCATTTT. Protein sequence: CATSSLGTGGDHQPQHF. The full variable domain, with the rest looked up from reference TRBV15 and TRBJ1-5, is DAMVIQNPRYQVTQFGKPVTLSCSQTLNHNVMYWYQQKSSQAPKLLFHYYDKDFNNEADTPDNFQSRRPNTSFCFLDIRSPGLGDTAMYLCATSSLGTGGDHQPQHFGDGTRLSIL.

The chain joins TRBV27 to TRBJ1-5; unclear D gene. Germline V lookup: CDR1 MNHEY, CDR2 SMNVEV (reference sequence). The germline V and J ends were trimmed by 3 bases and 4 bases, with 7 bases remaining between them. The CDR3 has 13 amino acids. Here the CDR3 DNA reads TGTGCCAGCAGTTTTATGGAGAATCAGCCCCAGCATTTT. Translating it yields CASSFMENQPQHF.

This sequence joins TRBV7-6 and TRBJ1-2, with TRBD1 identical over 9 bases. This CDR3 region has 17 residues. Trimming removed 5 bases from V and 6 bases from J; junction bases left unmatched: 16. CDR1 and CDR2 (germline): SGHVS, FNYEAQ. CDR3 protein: CASSPSTGGPNGHGYTF. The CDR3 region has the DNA TGTGCCAGCAGCCCGTCCACAGGGGGCCCGAACGGGCATGGCTACACCTTC.

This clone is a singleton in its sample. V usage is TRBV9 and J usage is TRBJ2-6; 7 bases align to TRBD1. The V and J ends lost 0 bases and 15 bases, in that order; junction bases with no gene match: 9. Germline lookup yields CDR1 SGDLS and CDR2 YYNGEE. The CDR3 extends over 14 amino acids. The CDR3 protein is CASSVAGQIGPLTF. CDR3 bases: TGTGCCAGCAGCGTAGCGGGACAGATCGGACCCCTGACTTTC.

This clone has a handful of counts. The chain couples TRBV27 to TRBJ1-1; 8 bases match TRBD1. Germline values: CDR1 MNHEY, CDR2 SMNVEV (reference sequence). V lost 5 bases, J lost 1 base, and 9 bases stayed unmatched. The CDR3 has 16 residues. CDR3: CASSGGDRPWNTEAFF. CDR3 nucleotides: TGTGCCAGCAGTGGTGGGGACAGGCCTTGGAACACTGAAGCTTTCTTT.

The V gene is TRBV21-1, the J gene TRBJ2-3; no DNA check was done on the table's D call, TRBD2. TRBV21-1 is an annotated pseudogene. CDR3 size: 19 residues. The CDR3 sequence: CASSKGVVTSGGITDTQYF. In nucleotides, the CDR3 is TGTGCCAGCAGCAAAGGAGTAGTAACTAGCGGGGGTATCACAGATACGCAGTATTTT.

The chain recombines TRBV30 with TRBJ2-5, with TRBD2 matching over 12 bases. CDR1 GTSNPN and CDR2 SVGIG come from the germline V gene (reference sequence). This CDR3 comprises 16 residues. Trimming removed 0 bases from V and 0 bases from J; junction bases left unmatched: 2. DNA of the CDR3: TGTGCCTGGAGTGTAACTAGCGGGGGGTACCAAGAGACCCAGTACTTC. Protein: CAWSVTSGGYQETQYF.

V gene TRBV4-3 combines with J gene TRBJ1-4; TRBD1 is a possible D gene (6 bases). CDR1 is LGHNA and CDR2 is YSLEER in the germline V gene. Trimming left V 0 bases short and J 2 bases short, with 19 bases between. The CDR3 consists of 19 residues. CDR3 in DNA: TGCGCCAGCAGCCAAGAGGCCGGGACGGATAGGGGGACTAATGAAAAACTGTTTTTT. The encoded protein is CASSQEAGTDRGTNEKLFF.

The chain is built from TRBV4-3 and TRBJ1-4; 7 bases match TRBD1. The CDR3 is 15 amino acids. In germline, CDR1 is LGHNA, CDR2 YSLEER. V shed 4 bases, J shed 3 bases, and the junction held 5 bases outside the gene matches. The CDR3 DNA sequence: TGCGCCAGCAGCCGACGGGACAGCTCTAATGAAAAACTGTTTTTT. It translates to CASSRRDSSNEKLFF.

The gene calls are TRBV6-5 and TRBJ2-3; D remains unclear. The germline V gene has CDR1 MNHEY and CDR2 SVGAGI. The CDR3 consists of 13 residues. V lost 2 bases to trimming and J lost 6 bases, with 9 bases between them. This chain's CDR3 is CASSYVPGDTQYF. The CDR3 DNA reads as TGTGCCAGCAGTTACGTACCCGGGGATACGCAGTATTTT.

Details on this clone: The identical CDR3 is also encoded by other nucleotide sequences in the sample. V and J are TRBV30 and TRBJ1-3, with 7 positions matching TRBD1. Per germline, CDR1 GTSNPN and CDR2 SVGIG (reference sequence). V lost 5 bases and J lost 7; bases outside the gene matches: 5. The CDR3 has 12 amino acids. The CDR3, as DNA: TGTGCCTGGGGGACAGCCGGCAACACCATATATTTT. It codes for CAWGTAGNTIYF.

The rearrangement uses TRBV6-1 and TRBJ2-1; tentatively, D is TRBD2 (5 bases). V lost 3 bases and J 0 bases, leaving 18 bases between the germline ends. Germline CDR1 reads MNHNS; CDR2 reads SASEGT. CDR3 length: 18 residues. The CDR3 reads CASSDKAGQSSSYNEQFF. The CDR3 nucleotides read TGTGCCAGCAGTGATAAGGCGGGTCAGTCAAGCTCCTACAATGAGCAGTTCTTC.

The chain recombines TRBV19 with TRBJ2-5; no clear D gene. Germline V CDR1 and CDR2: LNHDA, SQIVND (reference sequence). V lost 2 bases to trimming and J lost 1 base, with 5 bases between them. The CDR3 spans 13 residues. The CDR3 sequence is CASSILFQETQYF. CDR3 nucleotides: TGTGCCAGTAGTATATTATTCCAAGAGACCCAGTACTTC.

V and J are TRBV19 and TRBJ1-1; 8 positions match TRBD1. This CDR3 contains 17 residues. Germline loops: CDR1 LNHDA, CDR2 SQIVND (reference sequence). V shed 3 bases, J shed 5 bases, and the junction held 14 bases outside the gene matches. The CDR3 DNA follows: TGTGCCAGTAGTATGGGACGGGCCAGGGGGCGGAATACTGAAGCTTTCTTT. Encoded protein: CASSMGRARGRNTEAFF.

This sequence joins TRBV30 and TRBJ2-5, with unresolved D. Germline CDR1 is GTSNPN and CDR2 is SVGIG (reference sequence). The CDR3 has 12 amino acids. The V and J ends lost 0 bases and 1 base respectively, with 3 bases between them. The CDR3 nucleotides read TGTGCCTGGAGTGTGAGCCAAGAGACCCAGTACTTC. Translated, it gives CAWSVSQETQYF. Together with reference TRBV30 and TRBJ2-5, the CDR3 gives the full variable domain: SQTIHQWPATLVQPVGSPLSLECTVEGTSNPNLYWYRQAAGRGLQLLFYSVGIGQISSEVPQNLSASRPQDRQFILSSKKLLLSDSGFYLCAWSVSQETQYFGPGTRLLVL.

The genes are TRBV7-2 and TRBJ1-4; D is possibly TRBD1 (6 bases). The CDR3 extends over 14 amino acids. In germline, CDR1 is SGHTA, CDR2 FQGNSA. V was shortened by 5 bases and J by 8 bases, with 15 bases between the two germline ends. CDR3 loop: CASSPRTAHEKLFF. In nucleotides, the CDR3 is TGTGCCAGCAGCCCCCGGACAGCGCACGAAAAACTGTTTTTT.